These 5 T cell receptor beta chains came from one sample sequenced in a study of blood T cell repertoires in COVID-19. Profiled with immunoSEQ multiplex PCR; TCRdb holds only in-frame clones, not every one. In the table there are approximately 120,000 clones, 70% to 80% of which are singletons. Sequenced material: peripheral blood. The source of these receptors is a human donor in a cohort sampled during active COVID-19.

This clone was detected once. V gene TRBV30 combines with J gene TRBJ2-6, with TRBD1 matching 7 bases. J lost 2 bases, V lost 5 bases, and 3 bases had no gene match. The CDR3 runs to 14 residues. CDR1 is GTSNPN, CDR2 SVGIG, per germline (reference sequence). CDR3 sequence (DNA): TGTGCCTGGGAAACAGGGGCTGGGGCCAACGTCCTGACTTTC. This codes for CAWETGAGANVLTF. The full variable domain, in which reference TRBV30 and TRBJ2-6 provide the parts outside the CDR3, is SQTIHQWPATLVQPVGSPLSLECTVEGTSNPNLYWYRQAAGRGLQLLFYSVGIGQISSEVPQNLSASRPQDRQFILSSKKLLLSDSGFYLCAWETGAGANVLTFGAGSRLTVL.

The CDR3 here is CASSWTVTDQPQHF. The CDR3, as DNA: TGTGCCAGCAGCTGGACAGTTACGGATCAGCCCCAGCATTTT. This chain joins TRBV7-9 and TRBJ1-5; weak D call: TRBD1 (6 bases). Germline-derived CDR1 and CDR2 are SEHNR and FQNEAQ (reference sequence). The CDR3 is 14 residues long. V lost 4 bases to trimming and J lost 5 bases, with 12 bases between them.

The chain carries TRBV29-1 and TRBJ1-1; D is ambiguous. The V gene's germline CDR1 is SQVTM and CDR2 ANQGSEA. The CDR3 runs to 11 residues. The V gene lost 5 bases and the J gene lost 4 bases, with 8 bases spanning the gap. The CDR3 loop is CSVSSPTEAFF. The CDR3 coding sequence is TGCAGCGTTTCAAGCCCCACTGAAGCTTTCTTT.

This chain connects TRBV2 to TRBJ2-3; 14 nucleotides align to TRBD2. Germline V lookup: CDR1 SNHLY, CDR2 FYNNEI. V was pared by 6 bases and J by 6 bases, with 5 bases of the junction left unmatched. This CDR3 contains 15 residues. CDR3: CASRGGLAGADTQYF. The CDR3 DNA is TGTGCCAGCAGGGGGGGACTAGCGGGAGCGGATACGCAGTATTTT.

Only one count was recorded for this clone. This rearrangement joins TRBV28 to TRBJ1-4; D is possibly TRBD1 (6 bases). Germline V gives CDR1 MDHEN, CDR2 SYDVKM. The CDR3 loop spans 14 amino acids. Trimming took off 7 bases at V and 8 bases at J, with 17 bases between the two ends. Here the CDR3 DNA reads TGTGCCAGCATCTCGGGGGGGCGAAGGGAAAAACTGTTTTTT. Translating gives CASISGGRREKLFF.